One and the same sample provided the 3 T cell receptor beta chains below, sequenced in a study of T cells in Graves' hyperthyroidism and ophthalmopathy. TCR beta CDR3 region amplification was performed from RNA transcripts. In the first-round RT-PCR of the TCR CDR3, the HTBI primer set was used. TCRdb fed the multiplex PCR reads into MiXCR, producing one record per CDR3 protein. The sample shows about 160,000 distinct CDR3 sequences, 8% to 9.5% of them seen only once. Sequenced sample: blood. These receptors were taken from a young woman with Graves' hyperthyroidism that later progressed to Graves' ophthalmopathy.

There are many counts of this clonotype. The chain combines TRBV28 with TRBJ2-2, with 9 positions matching TRBD1. The CDR3 runs to 19 residues. CDR1 and CDR2 from the germline V gene are MDHEN and SYDVKM. After removal of 2 bases from V and 4 bases from J, the junction contained 14 bases not matched to a gene. The CDR3 is CASSLMFGVRDRATGELFF. The CDR3, as DNA: TGTGCCAGCAGTTTAATGTTTGGTGTCCGGGACAGGGCCACCGGGGAGCTGTTTTTT.

A word on this clonotype: A much larger clone lies one base from this, so it may be a read error. V is TRBV20-1 and J is TRBJ2-1; TRBD1 is a possible D gene (6 bases). Germline V lookup: CDR1 DFQATT, CDR2 SNEGSKA (reference sequence). CDR3 size: 15 residues. Trimming shortened V by 3 bases and J by 2 bases, and 14 bases separated the two germline ends. CDR3 coding DNA: TGCAGTGCTAGTTTGGGGGCTAGCCCCTACAATGAGCAGTTCTTC. Translated: CSASLGASPYNEQFF.

The table lists this clonotype with many counts. This chain joins TRBV5-1 and TRBJ1-5, with 9 bases that match TRBD1. Germline CDR1 SGHRS, CDR2 YFSETQ. The CDR3 totals 18 residues. V shed 7 bases and J 6 bases; nucleotides not matched to a gene: 20. As DNA, the CDR3 is TGCGCCAGCGGAGGGGGGAACCGGGACAGGGTTCGTGGTCAGCCCCAGCATTTT. Amino acids: CASGGGNRDRVRGQPQHF.